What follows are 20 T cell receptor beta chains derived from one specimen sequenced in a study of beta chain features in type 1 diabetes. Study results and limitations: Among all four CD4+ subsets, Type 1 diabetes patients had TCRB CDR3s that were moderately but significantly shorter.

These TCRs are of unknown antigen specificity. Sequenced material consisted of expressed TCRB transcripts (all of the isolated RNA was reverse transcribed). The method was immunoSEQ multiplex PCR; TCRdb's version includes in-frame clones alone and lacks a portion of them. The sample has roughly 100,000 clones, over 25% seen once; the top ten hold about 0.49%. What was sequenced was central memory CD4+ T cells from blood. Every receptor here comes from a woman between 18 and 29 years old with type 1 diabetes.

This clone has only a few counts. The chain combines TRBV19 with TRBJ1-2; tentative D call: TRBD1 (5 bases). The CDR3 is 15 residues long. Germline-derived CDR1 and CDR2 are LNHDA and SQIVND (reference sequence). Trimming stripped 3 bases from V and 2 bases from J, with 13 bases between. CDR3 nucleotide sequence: TGTGCCAGTAGTATGGTCCAGGGCCGCAACTATGGCTACACCTTC. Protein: CASSMVQGRNYGYTF.

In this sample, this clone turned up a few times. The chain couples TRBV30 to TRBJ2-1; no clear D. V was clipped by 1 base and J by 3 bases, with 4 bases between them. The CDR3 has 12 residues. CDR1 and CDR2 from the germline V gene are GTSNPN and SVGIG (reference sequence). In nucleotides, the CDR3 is TGTGCCTGGAGTGACAGCTACAATGAGCAGTTCTTC. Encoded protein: CAWSDSYNEQFF.

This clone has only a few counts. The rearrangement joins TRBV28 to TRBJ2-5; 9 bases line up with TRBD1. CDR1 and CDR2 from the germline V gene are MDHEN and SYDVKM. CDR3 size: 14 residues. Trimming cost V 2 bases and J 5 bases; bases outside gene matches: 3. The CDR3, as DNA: TGTGCCAGCAGTTTAACAGGGGGCGCGGAGACCCAGTACTTC. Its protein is CASSLTGGAETQYF.

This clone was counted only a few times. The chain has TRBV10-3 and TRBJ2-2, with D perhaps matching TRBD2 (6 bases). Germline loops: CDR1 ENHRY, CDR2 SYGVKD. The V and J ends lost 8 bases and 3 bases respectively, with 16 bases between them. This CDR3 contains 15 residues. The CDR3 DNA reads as TGTGCCATCTCGCTGGAGGGCCGGGACACCGGGGAGCTGTTTTTT. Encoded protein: CAISLEGRDTGELFF.

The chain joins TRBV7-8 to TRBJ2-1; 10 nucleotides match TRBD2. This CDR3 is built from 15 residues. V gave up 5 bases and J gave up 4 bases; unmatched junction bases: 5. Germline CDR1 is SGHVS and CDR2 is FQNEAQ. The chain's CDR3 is CASSEGLAKYNEQFF. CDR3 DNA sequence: TGTGCCAGCAGCGAGGGACTAGCGAAGTACAATGAGCAGTTCTTC.

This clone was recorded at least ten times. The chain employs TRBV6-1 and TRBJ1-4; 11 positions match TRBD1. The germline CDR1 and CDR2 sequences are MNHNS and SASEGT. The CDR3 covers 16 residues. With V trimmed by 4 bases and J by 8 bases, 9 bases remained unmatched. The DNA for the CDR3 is TGTGCCAGCAGTGGGGACAGGGGGAAGTCAGACGAAAAACTGTTTTTT. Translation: CASSGDRGKSDEKLFF.

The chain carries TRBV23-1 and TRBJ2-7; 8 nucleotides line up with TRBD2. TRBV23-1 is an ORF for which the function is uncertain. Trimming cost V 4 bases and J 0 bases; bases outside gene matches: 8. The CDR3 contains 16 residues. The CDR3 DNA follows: TGCGCCAGCAGTCGGGGCCAGCGGGGGCCCTCCTACGAGCAGTACGTC. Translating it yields CASSRGQRGPSYEQYV.

In DNA form, the CDR3 reads TGTGCCAGCTCACCACGGGGACTAGCGGGGGGAGATACGCAGTATTTT. It translates to CASSPRGLAGGDTQYF. The chain links TRBV18 to TRBJ2-3; TRBD2 aligns across 15 bases. The CDR3 runs 16 residues. V lost 1 base, J lost 5 bases, and 1 base stayed unmatched. Germline CDR1 KGHSH, CDR2 LQKENI. The full variable domain, its missing parts supplied by reference TRBV18 and TRBJ2-3, is NAGVMQNPRHLVRRRGQEARLRCSPMKGHSHVYWYRQLPEEGLKFMVYLQKENIIDESGMPKERFSAEFPKEGPSILRIQQVVRGDSAAYFCASSPRGLAGGDTQYFGPGTRLTVL.

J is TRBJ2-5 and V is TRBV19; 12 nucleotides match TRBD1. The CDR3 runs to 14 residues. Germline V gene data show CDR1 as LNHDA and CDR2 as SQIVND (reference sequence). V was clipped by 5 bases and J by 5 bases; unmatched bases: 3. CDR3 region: CASSGTGGRETQYF. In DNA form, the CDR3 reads TGTGCCAGTAGTGGGACAGGGGGCCGGGAGACCCAGTACTTC.

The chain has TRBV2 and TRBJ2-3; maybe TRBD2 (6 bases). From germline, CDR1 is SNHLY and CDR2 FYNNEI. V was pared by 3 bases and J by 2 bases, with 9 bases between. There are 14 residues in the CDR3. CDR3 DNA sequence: TGTGCCAGCAGTGACCGGACTATCACAGATACGCAGTATTTT. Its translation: CASSDRTITDTQYF.

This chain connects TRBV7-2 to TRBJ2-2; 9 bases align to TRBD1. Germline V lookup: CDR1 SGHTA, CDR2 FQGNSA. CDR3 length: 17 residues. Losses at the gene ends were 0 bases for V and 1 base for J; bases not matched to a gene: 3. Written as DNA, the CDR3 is TGTGCCAGCAGCTTAGCGCGGGGACAGGGGAACACCGGGGAGCTGTTTTTT. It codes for CASSLARGQGNTGELFF.

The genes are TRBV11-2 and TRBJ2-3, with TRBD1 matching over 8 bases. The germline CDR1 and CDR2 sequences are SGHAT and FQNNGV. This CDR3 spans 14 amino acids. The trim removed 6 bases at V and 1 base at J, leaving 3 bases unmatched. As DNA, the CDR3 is TGTGCCAGCAGAAGGGACAGGCGCACAGATACGCAGTATTTT. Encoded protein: CASRRDRRTDTQYF.

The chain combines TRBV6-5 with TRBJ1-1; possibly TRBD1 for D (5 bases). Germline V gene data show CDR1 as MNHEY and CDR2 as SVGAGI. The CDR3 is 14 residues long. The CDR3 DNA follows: TGTCCACAGAACCGGGGGATTTTGGGCACTGAAGCTTTCTTT. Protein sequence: CPQNRGILGTEAFF.

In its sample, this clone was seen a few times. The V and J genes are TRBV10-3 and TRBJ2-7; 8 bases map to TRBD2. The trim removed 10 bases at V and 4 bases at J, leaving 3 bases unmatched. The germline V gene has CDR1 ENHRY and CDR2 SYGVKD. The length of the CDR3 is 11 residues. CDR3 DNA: TGTGCCACGGGACTAGAGTACGAGCAGTACTTC. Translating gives CATGLEYEQYF.

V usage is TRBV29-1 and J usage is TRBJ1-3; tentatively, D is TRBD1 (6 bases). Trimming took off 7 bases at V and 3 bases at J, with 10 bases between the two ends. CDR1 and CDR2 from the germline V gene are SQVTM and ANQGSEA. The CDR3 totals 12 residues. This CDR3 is CSGGGGGNTIYF. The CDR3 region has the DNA TGCAGCGGGGGGGGCGGTGGAAACACCATATATTTT.

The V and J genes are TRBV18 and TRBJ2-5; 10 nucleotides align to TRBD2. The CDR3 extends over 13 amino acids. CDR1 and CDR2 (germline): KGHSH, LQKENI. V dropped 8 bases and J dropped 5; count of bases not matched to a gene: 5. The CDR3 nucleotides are TGTGCCAGCGCCGGACTAGCGGAGGAGACCCAGTACTTC. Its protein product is CASAGLAEETQYF.

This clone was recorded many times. CDR3 bases: TGTGCCAGCACTCTCGGGGAGACGAGTGGCTACACCTTC. It encodes CASTLGETSGYTF. The chain couples TRBV6-6 to TRBJ1-2; D gene ambiguous. The V end was cut by 7 bases, the J end by 7 bases, with 16 bases between. The CDR3 extends over 13 amino acids. Germline V CDR1 and CDR2: MNHNY, SVGAGI (reference sequence).

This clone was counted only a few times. CDR3 region: CASSEPPGLAGEVSDTQYF. DNA for the CDR3: TGCGCCAGCAGCGAGCCGCCGGGACTAGCGGGAGAGGTCTCAGATACGCAGTATTTT. The V call is TRBV5-1, the J call TRBJ2-3; 14 positions agree with TRBD2. The CDR3 extends over 19 amino acids. Germline V gene sequence: CDR1 SGHRS, CDR2 YFSETQ. V trimming: 4 bases; J trimming: 4 bases; junction bases outside the gene matches: 14. Combining the CDR3 with reference TRBV5-1 and TRBJ2-3 gives the whole variable domain KAGVTQTPRYLIKTRGQQVTLSCSPISGHRSVSWYQQTPGQGLQFLFEYFSETQRNKGNFPGRFSGRQFSNSRSEMNVSTLELGDSALYLCASSEPPGLAGEVSDTQYFGPGTRLTVL.

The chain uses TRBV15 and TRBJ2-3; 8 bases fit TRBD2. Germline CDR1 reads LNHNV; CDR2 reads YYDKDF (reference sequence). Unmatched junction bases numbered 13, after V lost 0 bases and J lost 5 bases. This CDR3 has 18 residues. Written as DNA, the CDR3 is TGTGCCACCAGCAGAGATTGGGTAGCGGGGCCCTCACGAGATACGCAGTATTTT. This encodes CATSRDWVAGPSRDTQYF.

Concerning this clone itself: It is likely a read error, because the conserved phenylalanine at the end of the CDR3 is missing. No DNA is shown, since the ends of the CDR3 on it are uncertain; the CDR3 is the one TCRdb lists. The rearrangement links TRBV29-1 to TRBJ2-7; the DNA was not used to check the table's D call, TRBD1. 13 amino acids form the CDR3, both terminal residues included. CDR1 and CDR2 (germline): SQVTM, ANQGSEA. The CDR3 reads CSVIPGQLFTSVA.